This TCR beta chain was profiled in a study of control samples from healthy donors and cancer patients. The CDR3 has 16 amino acids. Germline-derived CDR1 and CDR2 are KGHDR and SFDVKD. The germline V and J ends were trimmed by 3 bases and 4 bases, with 17 bases remaining between them. The method was immunoSEQ multiplex PCR; TCRdb's version includes in-frame clones alone and lacks a portion of them. The table includes roughly 100,000 clones, around four fifths detected once. The receptor was derived from a woman in her fifties or sixties in good health. The genes are TRBV24-1 and TRBJ2-5; no definite D call. The sample taken for sequencing was blood. The CDR3, as DNA: TGTGCCACCAGTGATACCCGAGGAAGCCGTGGAGAGACCCAGTACTTC. It is translated as CATSDTRGSRGETQYF.